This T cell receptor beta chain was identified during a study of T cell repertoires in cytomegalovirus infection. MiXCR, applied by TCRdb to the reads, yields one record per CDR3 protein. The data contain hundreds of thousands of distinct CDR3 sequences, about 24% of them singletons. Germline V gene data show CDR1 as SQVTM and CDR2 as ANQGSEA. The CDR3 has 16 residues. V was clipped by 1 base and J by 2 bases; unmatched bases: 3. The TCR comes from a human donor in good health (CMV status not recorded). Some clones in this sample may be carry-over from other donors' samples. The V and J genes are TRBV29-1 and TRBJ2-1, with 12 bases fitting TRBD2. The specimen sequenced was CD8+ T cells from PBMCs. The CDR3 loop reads CSVEGLAGGAYNEQFF. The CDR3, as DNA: TGCAGCGTTGAAGGCCTAGCGGGGGGGGCCTACAATGAGCAGTTCTTC.